This is a list of T cell receptor beta chains from one sample in a study of blood T cell repertoires in COVID-19. Sequencing was performed with immunoSEQ multiplex PCR; in TCRdb, only in-frame clones are kept and a portion is missing. The repertoire consists of 190,000 or so clones, with 90% occurring once and the leading ten covering less than 0.7%. The sequencing input was peripheral blood. The receptor source for this set is a man aged 50 or older with acute or convalescent COVID-19. Both conserved end residues are part of each CDR3. A D gene is named only where the DNA matches it firmly. Size values are once, few and many counts, or a class for expanded clones, and some rows have none.

CDR3 protein: CASSMARGSSYEQYF; CDR3 DNA: TGTGCCAGTAGTATGGCAAGGGGGAGCTCCTACGAGCAGTACTTC; V gene: TRBV19; D gene: NA; clone size: NA; J gene: TRBJ2-7; CDR3 length: 15
CDR3 protein: CASSLAQGWDTQYF; CDR3 DNA: TGTGCCAGCAGCTTAGCCCAGGGGTGGGATACGCAGTATTTT; V gene: TRBV7-2; D gene: NA; clone size: NA; J gene: TRBJ2-3; CDR3 length: 14
CDR3 protein: CASSLGRAYGYTF; CDR3 DNA: TGTGCCAGCAGCTTGGGGCGCGCCTATGGCTACACCTTC; V gene: TRBV28; D gene: NA; clone size: NA; J gene: TRBJ1-2; CDR3 length: 13
CDR3 protein: CASSIPGQGRNTEAFF; CDR3 DNA: TGTGCCAGTAGTATCCCGGGACAGGGGAGAAATACTGAAGCTTTCTTT; V gene: TRBV19; D gene: TRBD1; clone size: NA; J gene: TRBJ1-1; CDR3 length: 16
CDR3 protein: CASSLPPQDNEQFF; CDR3 DNA: TGCGCCAGCAGCTTGCCCCCCCAGGACAATGAGCAGTTCTTC; V gene: TRBV5-1; D gene: NA; clone size: NA; J gene: TRBJ2-1; CDR3 length: 14
CDR3 protein: CASSFHKNNEQFF; CDR3 DNA: TGTGCCAGCAGCTTCCACAAGAACAATGAGCAGTTCTTC; V gene: TRBV7-3; D gene: NA; clone size: NA; J gene: TRBJ2-1; CDR3 length: 13
CDR3 protein: CASSQGARTNEQFF; CDR3 DNA: TGCGCCAGCAGCCAGGGGGCGAGGACCAATGAGCAGTTCTTC; V gene: TRBV4-3; D gene: NA; clone size: NA; J gene: TRBJ2-1; CDR3 length: 14
CDR3 protein: CASTTGADAGELFF; CDR3 DNA: TGTGCCAGCACGACAGGGGCGGATGCCGGGGAGCTGTTTTTT; V gene: TRBV28; D gene: TRBD1; clone size: NA; J gene: TRBJ2-2; CDR3 length: 14
CDR3 protein: CASSVGLNGDGYTF; CDR3 DNA: TGTGCCAGCAGCGTAGGACTAAACGGCGATGGCTACACCTTC; V gene: TRBV9; D gene: NA; clone size: NA; J gene: TRBJ1-2; CDR3 length: 14
CDR3 protein: CASTAMWSSYNEQFF; CDR3 DNA: TGTGCCAGTACGGCTATGTGGAGCTCCTACAATGAGCAGTTCTTC; V gene: TRBV6-5; D gene: NA; clone size: NA; J gene: TRBJ2-1; CDR3 length: 15
CDR3 protein: CASSLGPGGPRRNEKLFF; CDR3 DNA: TGCGCCAGCAGCTTGGGGCCAGGGGGGCCAAGGCGTAATGAAAAACTGTTTTTT; V gene: TRBV5-1; D gene: TRBD1; clone size: few; J gene: TRBJ1-4; CDR3 length: 18
CDR3 protein: CASRLLPGNGNTIYF; CDR3 DNA: TGCGCCAGCAGGCTCCTCCCGGGGAATGGAAACACCATATATTTT; V gene: TRBV5-1; D gene: NA; clone size: NA; J gene: TRBJ1-3; CDR3 length: 15
CDR3 protein: CSAAPVYEQYF; CDR3 DNA: TGCAGTGCGGCTCCAGTCTACGAGCAGTACTTC; V gene: TRBV20-1; D gene: NA; clone size: NA; J gene: TRBJ2-7; CDR3 length: 11
CDR3 protein: CASSPPVAGITDTQYF; CDR3 DNA: TGTGCCAGCAGCCCACCCGTAGCGGGGATCACAGATACGCAGTATTTT; V gene: TRBV7-6; D gene: TRBD2; clone size: NA; J gene: TRBJ2-3; CDR3 length: 16
CDR3 protein: CASSLSAADSPLHF; CDR3 DNA: TGTGCCAGCAGCCTCTCAGCCGCGGATTCACCCCTCCACTTT; V gene: TRBV3-1/TRBV3-2; D gene: NA; clone size: NA; J gene: TRBJ1-6; CDR3 length: 14
CDR3 protein: CAISEFGGSYNSPLHF; CDR3 DNA: TGTGCCATCAGTGAATTTGGCGGCTCCTATAATTCACCCCTCCACTTT; V gene: TRBV10-3; D gene: NA; clone size: NA; J gene: TRBJ1-6; CDR3 length: 16
CDR3 protein: CASSLGTGGNQPQHF; CDR3 DNA: TGTGCCAGCAGCTTGGGGACAGGGGGCAATCAGCCCCAGCATTTT; V gene: TRBV11-2; D gene: TRBD1; clone size: NA; J gene: TRBJ1-5; CDR3 length: 15
CDR3 protein: CATSRVRQYPHEQFF; CDR3 DNA: TGTGCCACCAGCAGAGTCCGACAGTACCCCCATGAGCAGTTCTTC; V gene: TRBV15; D gene: NA; clone size: NA; J gene: TRBJ2-1; CDR3 length: 15
CDR3 protein: CVRSLEPGDVEPQHF; CDR3 DNA: TGTGTCAGAAGCTTAGAGCCAGGTGACGTGGAGCCCCAGCATTTT; V gene: TRBV7-5; D gene: NA; clone size: NA; J gene: TRBJ1-5; CDR3 length: 15
CDR3 protein: CASSLVPGFQPQHF; CDR3 DNA: TGTGCCAGCAGCTTAGTTCCAGGGTTTCAGCCCCAGCATTTT; V gene: TRBV7-2; D gene: NA; clone size: NA; J gene: TRBJ1-5; CDR3 length: 14
CDR3 protein: CASSYAGARITEAFF; CDR3 DNA: TGTGCCAGCAGTTACGCCGGTGCGCGGATCACTGAAGCTTTCTTT; V gene: TRBV6-5; D gene: NA; clone size: NA; J gene: TRBJ1-1; CDR3 length: 15
CDR3 protein: CASSLTSAYEQYF; CDR3 DNA: TGTGCCAGCAGTTTAACTAGCGCCTACGAGCAGTACTTC; V gene: TRBV28; D gene: TRBD2; clone size: NA; J gene: TRBJ2-7; CDR3 length: 13
CDR3 protein: CASSQGQGLDTQYF; CDR3 DNA: TGTGCCAGCAGCCAGGGGCAGGGCTTAGATACGCAGTATTTT; V gene: TRBV7-3; D gene: NA; clone size: NA; J gene: TRBJ2-3; CDR3 length: 14
CDR3 protein: CSSKEGNTIYF; CDR3 DNA: TGCAGCTCCAAGGAGGGAAACACCATATATTTT; V gene: TRBV29-1; D gene: NA; clone size: NA; J gene: TRBJ1-3; CDR3 length: 11
CDR3 protein: CSVRGQGNEKLFF; CDR3 DNA: TGCAGCGTTCGGGGACAGGGTAATGAAAAACTGTTTTTT; V gene: TRBV29-1; D gene: TRBD1; clone size: NA; J gene: TRBJ1-4; CDR3 length: 13
CDR3 protein: CASTNSYEQYF; CDR3 DNA: TGTGCCAGCACCAACTCCTACGAGCAGTACTTC; V gene: TRBV28; D gene: NA; clone size: NA; J gene: TRBJ2-7; CDR3 length: 11
CDR3 protein: CASSPPGGYGYTF; CDR3 DNA: TGTGCCAGCAGTCCGCCAGGGGGGTATGGCTACACCTTC; V gene: TRBV28; D gene: TRBD1; clone size: NA; J gene: TRBJ1-2; CDR3 length: 13
CDR3 protein: CASRDLAYEQYF; CDR3 DNA: TGTGCCAGCAGGGACTTAGCCTACGAGCAGTACTTC; V gene: TRBV28; D gene: NA; clone size: NA; J gene: TRBJ2-7; CDR3 length: 12
CDR3 protein: CASSRGTGLTEAFF; CDR3 DNA: TGTGCCAGCAGCCGGGGGACAGGGTTGACTGAAGCTTTCTTT; V gene: TRBV3-1/TRBV3-2; D gene: TRBD1; clone size: NA; J gene: TRBJ1-1; CDR3 length: 14
CDR3 protein: CASRGGGSYNSPLHF; CDR3 DNA: TGTGCCAGCAGAGGGGGGGGATCCTATAATTCACCCCTCCACTTT; V gene: TRBV6-5; D gene: NA; clone size: NA; J gene: TRBJ1-6; CDR3 length: 15
CDR3 protein: CASSEWAGGYTF; CDR3 DNA: TGCGCCAGCAGTGAGTGGGCCGGTGGCTACACCTTC; V gene: TRBV10-2; D gene: NA; clone size: NA; J gene: TRBJ1-2; CDR3 length: 12
CDR3 protein: CASSFGRGQGARTYNSPLHF; CDR3 DNA: TGTGCCAGCAGTTTTGGTAGGGGACAGGGGGCGCGGACCTACAATTCACCCCTCCACTTT; V gene: TRBV28; D gene: TRBD1; clone size: NA; J gene: TRBJ1-6; CDR3 length: 20
CDR3 protein: CASSVGLEGMGQFF; CDR3 DNA: TGTGCCAGCAGCGTGGGACTAGAGGGAATGGGGCAGTTCTTC; V gene: TRBV9; D gene: TRBD2; clone size: NA; J gene: TRBJ2-1; CDR3 length: 14
CDR3 protein: CASSQGQGITEAFF; CDR3 DNA: TGCGCCAGCAGCCAAGGACAGGGAATCACTGAAGCTTTCTTT; V gene: TRBV4-1; D gene: TRBD1; clone size: NA; J gene: TRBJ1-1; CDR3 length: 14
CDR3 protein: CASSPWDRADDEQYF; CDR3 DNA: TGTGCCAGCAGTCCTTGGGACAGGGCCGACGACGAGCAGTACTTC; V gene: TRBV6-5; D gene: TRBD1; clone size: once; J gene: TRBJ2-7; CDR3 length: 15
CDR3 protein: CASSQDAVGEFADTQYF; CDR3 DNA: TGTGCCAGCAGCCAAGATGCGGTGGGAGAGTTCGCAGATACGCAGTATTTT; V gene: TRBV4-2; D gene: NA; clone size: NA; J gene: TRBJ2-3; CDR3 length: 17
CDR3 protein: CSVGITAGVLEQYF; CDR3 DNA: TGCAGCGTTGGAATCACAGCGGGAGTTCTCGAGCAGTACTTC; V gene: TRBV29-1; D gene: TRBD2; clone size: NA; J gene: TRBJ2-7; CDR3 length: 14
CDR3 protein: CASSLSGYRQPQHF; CDR3 DNA: TGTGCCAGCAGCTTATCAGGGTACCGGCAGCCCCAGCATTTT; V gene: TRBV7-9; D gene: NA; clone size: NA; J gene: TRBJ1-5; CDR3 length: 14
CDR3 protein: CATSDLRTERRSGGRDEQFF; CDR3 DNA: TGTGCCACCAGTGATTTGAGAACAGAACGCCGTAGCGGAGGGAGGGATGAGCAGTTCTTC; V gene: TRBV24-1; D gene: TRBD2; clone size: NA; J gene: TRBJ2-1; CDR3 length: 20
CDR3 protein: CASSIPLRAGFGAGELFF; CDR3 DNA: TGTGCCAGTAGTATACCCCTGCGGGCCGGGTTTGGTGCCGGGGAGCTGTTTTTT; V gene: TRBV19; D gene: NA; clone size: NA; J gene: TRBJ2-2; CDR3 length: 18
CDR3 protein: CAWIGVSDGYTF; CDR3 DNA: TGTGCCTGGATAGGGGTGAGCGATGGCTACACCTTC; V gene: TRBV30; D gene: NA; clone size: NA; J gene: TRBJ1-2; CDR3 length: 12
CDR3 protein: CASSLPGTGEHQPQHF; CDR3 DNA: TGTGCCAGCAGCCTTCCCGGGACAGGGGAACATCAGCCCCAGCATTTT; V gene: TRBV7-9; D gene: TRBD1; clone size: once; J gene: TRBJ1-5; CDR3 length: 16
CDR3 protein: CASSLVSTANTEAFF; CDR3 DNA: TGTGCCAGCAGCTTAGTATCAACAGCGAACACTGAAGCTTTCTTT; V gene: TRBV7-9; D gene: NA; clone size: NA; J gene: TRBJ1-1; CDR3 length: 15
CDR3 protein: CASSLETERAEAFF; CDR3 DNA: TGTGCCAGCAGCTTGGAGACGGAGCGAGCTGAAGCTTTCTTT; V gene: TRBV5-6; D gene: NA; clone size: once; J gene: TRBJ1-1; CDR3 length: 14
CDR3 protein: CASSPDRDYQPQHF; CDR3 DNA: TGTGCCAGCAGCCCGGACAGGGACTATCAGCCCCAGCATTTT; V gene: TRBV28; D gene: TRBD1; clone size: NA; J gene: TRBJ1-5; CDR3 length: 14
CDR3 protein: CASSKTGGGPYF; CDR3 DNA: TGTGCCAGCAGCAAAACAGGGGGCGGCCCATATTTT; V gene: TRBV5-8; D gene: TRBD1; clone size: NA; J gene: TRBJ2-3; CDR3 length: 12
CDR3 protein: CASSIYSSGGYTF; CDR3 DNA: TGTGCCAGTAGTATATACTCTAGCGGTGGCTACACCTTC; V gene: TRBV19; D gene: NA; clone size: NA; J gene: TRBJ1-2; CDR3 length: 13
CDR3 protein: CASSMDRVRDTQYF; CDR3 DNA: TGTGCCAGTAGTATGGACAGGGTTCGCGATACGCAGTATTTT; V gene: TRBV19; D gene: TRBD1; clone size: NA; J gene: TRBJ2-3; CDR3 length: 14
CDR3 protein: CASSPGKSYGYTF; CDR3 DNA: TGTGCCAGCAGTCCGGGAAAGAGCTATGGCTACACCTTC; V gene: TRBV27; D gene: NA; clone size: NA; J gene: TRBJ1-2; CDR3 length: 13
CDR3 protein: CASSSRLARSSYSYNEQFF; CDR3 DNA: TGTGCCAGCAGCTCCCGACTAGCGAGATCCTCCTACTCCTACAATGAGCAGTTCTTC; V gene: TRBV13; D gene: TRBD2; clone size: once; J gene: TRBJ2-1; CDR3 length: 19
CDR3 protein: CASSFTYQPQHF; CDR3 DNA: TGTGCCAGCAGTTTTACCTACCAGCCCCAGCATTTT; V gene: TRBV6-2/TRBV6-3; D gene: NA; clone size: NA; J gene: TRBJ1-5; CDR3 length: 12
CDR3 protein: CATSSVQGTTEAFF; CDR3 DNA: TGTGCCACCAGCAGCGTACAGGGAACCACTGAAGCTTTCTTT; V gene: TRBV15; D gene: NA; clone size: NA; J gene: TRBJ1-1; CDR3 length: 14
CDR3 protein: CATQTGVFQPQHF; CDR3 DNA: TGTGCCACTCAGACAGGGGTATTTCAGCCCCAGCATTTT; V gene: TRBV6-5; D gene: TRBD1; clone size: NA; J gene: TRBJ1-5; CDR3 length: 13
CDR3 protein: CASSLRSGGVDEQFF; CDR3 DNA: TGTGCCAGCAGTTTACGTAGCGGGGGGGTAGATGAGCAGTTCTTC; V gene: TRBV28; D gene: TRBD2; clone size: NA; J gene: TRBJ2-1; CDR3 length: 15
CDR3 protein: CASSLYTGELFF; CDR3 DNA: TGTGCCAGCAGCCTCTACACCGGGGAGCTGTTTTTT; V gene: TRBV3-1/TRBV3-2; D gene: NA; clone size: NA; J gene: TRBJ2-2; CDR3 length: 12
CDR3 protein: CASHGEGVSGELFF; CDR3 DNA: TGTGCCAGCCACGGCGAGGGAGTATCCGGGGAGCTGTTTTTT; V gene: TRBV3-1/TRBV3-2; D gene: NA; clone size: NA; J gene: TRBJ2-2; CDR3 length: 14
CDR3 protein: CASSAKTYLGYGYTF; CDR3 DNA: TGTGCCAGCAGCGCAAAGACTTACCTTGGCTATGGCTACACCTTC; V gene: TRBV6-8; D gene: NA; clone size: NA; J gene: TRBJ1-2; CDR3 length: 15
CDR3 protein: CASSVTGENQPQHF; CDR3 DNA: TGTGCCAGTAGTGTAACAGGGGAGAATCAGCCCCAGCATTTT; V gene: TRBV19; D gene: TRBD1; clone size: once; J gene: TRBJ1-5; CDR3 length: 14
CDR3 protein: CASSQRGGGSTDTQYF; CDR3 DNA: TGTGCCAGCAGCCAAAGGGGAGGCGGTAGCACAGATACGCAGTATTTT; V gene: TRBV3-1/TRBV3-2; D gene: NA; clone size: NA; J gene: TRBJ2-3; CDR3 length: 16